The 23 T cell receptor beta chains below all came from one sample that was sequenced in a study of graft-versus-host responses after intestinal transplantation. Profiling relied on immunoSEQ multiplex PCR, and the TCRdb table lists in-frame clones only, not all of them. Among tens of thousands of clones listed, about 89% were seen once. The specimen comprised PBMCs, sampled 314 days after intestinal transplant. The source is a human patient who received an intestinal transplant, so some T cells may come from the graft donor.

The V gene is TRBV7-8, the J gene TRBJ2-5, with 9 nucleotides matching TRBD1. With the DNA end fitting TRBJ2-7 better, the J assignment may be wrong. The CDR3 contains 17 residues. CDR1 is SGHVS, CDR2 FQNEAQ, per germline. As DNA, the CDR3 is TGTGCCAGCAGCCAATTACCGGGACAGGGATTCTCCTACGAGCAGTACTTC. It codes for CASSQLPGQGFSYEQYF.

The J gene is TRBJ2-7, the V gene TRBV29-1, with D maybe TRBD2 (6 bases). Germline CDR1 is SQVTM and CDR2 is ANQGSEA. V lost 4 bases to trimming and J lost 4 bases, with 14 bases between them. The CDR3 is made up of 13 amino acids. The CDR3 bases are TGCAGCGTTGGGACATCTGGGGGGTACGAGCAGTACTTC. The encoded protein is CSVGTSGGYEQYF.

The V gene is TRBV6-5, the J gene TRBJ2-5; 7 bases line up with TRBD2. The V gene end was trimmed by 0 bases and the J gene end by 0 bases; junction bases not matched to a gene: 1. Germline V gene sequence: CDR1 MNHEY, CDR2 SVGAGI. The CDR3 runs 15 residues. CDR3 amino acids: CASSYSGGYQETQYF. The CDR3 DNA reads as TGTGCCAGCAGTTACTCGGGGGGGTACCAAGAGACCCAGTACTTC.

The chain recombines TRBV27 with TRBJ1-2; 7 nucleotides align to TRBD1. The CDR3 covers 16 residues. Germline lookup yields CDR1 MNHEY and CDR2 SMNVEV (reference sequence). V lost 3 bases to trimming and J lost 1 base; unmatched junction nucleotides: 8. The CDR3 sequence is CASSFDREHFNYGYTF. CDR3 bases: TGTGCCAGCAGTTTTGACAGGGAGCATTTTAACTATGGCTACACCTTC.

The chain couples TRBV7-2 to TRBJ2-7; no definite D call. Trimming removed 1 base from V and 3 bases from J, with 4 bases in between. Germline-derived CDR1 and CDR2 are SGHTA and FQGNSA. This CDR3 is 12 amino acids long. This chain's CDR3 is CASSLDNYEQYF. CDR3 bases: TGTGCCAGCAGCTTAGATAACTACGAGCAGTACTTC.

The chain couples TRBV28 to TRBJ1-5; D call uncertain. There are 16 residues in the CDR3. The V gene lost 3 bases and the J gene lost 12 bases, with 24 bases spanning the gap. CDR1 MDHEN and CDR2 SYDVKM come from the germline V gene. CDR3 protein: CASSFQTPAPRRYQHF. The DNA of the CDR3 is TGTGCCAGCAGTTTTCAAACGCCGGCACCACGACGGTACCAGCATTTT.

Details on this clone: One end of the junction fails to match germline, which may point to a read error. Other DNA sequences from this sample encode an identical CDR3 as well. The V gene is TRBV30, the J gene TRBJ1-1; the D is unclear. This CDR3 region has 12 residues. Germline V gene sequence: CDR1 GTSNPN, CDR2 SVGIG (reference sequence). CDR3 amino acids: CAWRGRNTEAFF. CDR3 nucleotides: TGTGCCTGGAGGGGGAGAAACACTGAAGCTTTCTTC.

The V and J genes are TRBV10-2 and TRBJ1-5; D ambiguous. Per the germline V gene, CDR1 is WSHSY and CDR2 is SAAADI. This CDR3 has 16 residues. Trimming shortened V by 2 bases and J by 4 bases, and 15 bases separated the two germline ends. The CDR3 sequence is CASSELGGSSNQPQHF. The CDR3 DNA is TGCGCCAGCAGTGAGCTCGGAGGGTCCTCTAATCAGCCCCAGCATTTT.

This clone was picked up one time. This chain joins TRBV29-1 and TRBJ2-1; D perhaps matches TRBD2 (5 bases). The V end lost 6 bases, the J end lost 6 bases, and 15 bases lay between the germline ends. The CDR3 has 13 amino acids. The germline V gene encodes CDR1 SQVTM and CDR2 ANQGSEA. This CDR3 reads CSVDPLGANEQFF. The CDR3 nucleotides read TGCAGCGTCGACCCACTAGGTGCCAATGAGCAGTTCTTC.

The V call is TRBV5-5, the J call TRBJ2-2; the D gene could be TRBD1 or TRBD2 (5 bases each). The CDR3 is 17 amino acids. Deletions cut 0 bases from V and 7 bases from J, with 19 bases between. Germline CDR1 SGHKS, CDR2 YYEKEE (reference sequence). CDR3 nucleotides: TGTGCCAGCAGCTTGGTAGGGTCAGGGTTCGGAGGCGGGGAGCTGTTTTTT. This codes for CASSLVGSGFGGGELFF.

The CDR3 loop reads CASSHVDSRGANVLTF. As DNA, the CDR3 is TGTGCCAGCTCACACGTGGACTCGAGGGGGGCCAACGTCCTGACTTTC. J is TRBJ2-6 and V is TRBV18; D is possibly TRBD2 (5 bases). Per germline, CDR1 KGHSH and CDR2 LQKENI. V was cut by 4 bases and J by 4 bases, with 14 bases left in between. The length of the CDR3 is 16 residues.

The chain links TRBV29-1 to TRBJ2-7, with 8 bases that match TRBD1. Trimming cost V 1 base and J 5 bases; bases outside gene matches: 7. Germline lookup yields CDR1 SQVTM and CDR2 ANQGSEA. The CDR3 length is 14 residues. CDR3 bases: TGCAGCGTTGAAGGGACAGGGAGGTTCAACGAGCAGTACTTC. Translation gives CSVEGTGRFNEQYF.

This clone appeared a few times. This chain joins TRBV12-5 and TRBJ1-1; D call uncertain. This CDR3 has 12 amino acids. Germline CDR1 and CDR2: LGHNT and FRNRAP. V was shortened by 3 bases and J by 2 bases, with 4 bases between the two germline ends. CDR3 residues: CASGFGNTEAFF. CDR3 coding DNA: TGTGCTAGTGGTTTCGGTAACACTGAAGCTTTCTTT.

The gene calls are TRBV19 and TRBJ1-1, with TRBD1 identical over 7 bases. CDR3 length: 15 residues. Germline CDR1 reads LNHDA; CDR2 reads SQIVND (reference sequence). The ends lost 3 bases at V and 2 bases at J; junction bases unmatched: 6. The CDR3 sequence is CASSIPGTVNTEAFF. Here the CDR3 DNA reads TGTGCCAGTAGTATCCCCGGGACAGTTAACACTGAAGCTTTCTTT.

V and J are TRBV10-2 and TRBJ2-7; 13 bases are shared with TRBD2. The junction had 4 bases not matched to a gene; V was cut back by 4 bases and J by 7 bases. Germline values: CDR1 WSHSY, CDR2 SAAADI. The CDR3 is 14 amino acids. CDR3 protein: CASSVGLAGLEQYF. The CDR3 DNA is TGCGCCAGCAGTGTGGGACTAGCGGGATTGGAGCAGTACTTC.

This clone was observed a few times. The J gene is TRBJ2-7, the V gene TRBV9, with 10 positions matching TRBD2. The CDR3 runs to 15 residues. The germline CDR1 and CDR2 sequences are SGDLS and YYNGEE. V lost 3 bases to trimming and J lost 2 bases; unmatched junction nucleotides: 5. The DNA of the CDR3 is TGTGCCAGCAGCGCCCTAGCGGGAGAGGCCTACGAGCAGTACTTC. Translation gives CASSALAGEAYEQYF.

The chain has TRBV2 and TRBJ1-5, with D possibly being TRBD1 (5 bases). The CDR3 runs 13 residues. V was trimmed by 5 bases and J by 6 bases, leaving 11 bases between them. Germline CDR1 reads SNHLY; CDR2 reads FYNNEI. This CDR3 reads CASSTGVSQPQHF. CDR3 nucleotides: TGTGCCAGCAGTACAGGTGTGAGTCAGCCCCAGCATTTT.

This clone came up once. The chain is built from TRBV2 and TRBJ2-1; 9 nucleotides align to TRBD1. This CDR3 spans 15 amino acids. Germline trimming cut 7 bases from V and 2 bases from J; bases unmatched to any gene: 6. The germline CDR1 and CDR2 sequences are SNHLY and FYNNEI. The CDR3 coding sequence is TGTGCCAGCATCCCTGACAGGGGGGCCTACAATGAGCAGTTCTTC. Amino acid sequence: CASIPDRGAYNEQFF.

The chain couples TRBV30 to TRBJ2-2; perhaps TRBD1 as D (6 bases). Germline values: CDR1 GTSNPN, CDR2 SVGIG (reference sequence). V was pared by 3 bases and J by 4 bases, with 9 bases between. This CDR3 is built from 13 residues. The CDR3 DNA follows: TGTGCCTGGAGGGGGGCGGGCACCGGGGAGCTGTTTTTT. This codes for CAWRGAGTGELFF.

There are a few counts of this clone. The chain employs TRBV6-6 and TRBJ2-7, with 12 bases identical to TRBD2. The J segment lost 0 bases and the V segment lost 4 bases, leaving 4 bases of the junction unmatched. The CDR3 is 16 residues long. The germline CDR1 and CDR2 sequences are MNHNY and SVGAGI (reference sequence). The CDR3: CASSFPSGRASYEQYF. CDR3 DNA: TGTGCCAGCAGTTTCCCTAGCGGGAGGGCCTCCTACGAGCAGTACTTC.

The gene calls are TRBV11-1 and TRBJ2-3; D not certain. The CDR3 spans 13 residues. Per the germline V gene, CDR1 is SGHAT and CDR2 is FQDESV (reference sequence). Trimming shortened V by 3 bases and J by 0 bases, and 4 bases separated the two germline ends. The DNA of the CDR3 is TGTGCCAGCAGCTTTGGGAGCACAGATACGCAGTATTTT. Residues: CASSFGSTDTQYF.

This chain connects TRBV2 to TRBJ2-2; D is possibly TRBD1 (7 bases). Trimming cost V 7 bases and J 3 bases, with 15 bases left between them. The CDR3 length is 15 residues. Looked up from germline, CDR1 is SNHLY and CDR2 is FYNNEI. Written as DNA, the CDR3 is TGTGCCAGCACCGCGGGACAGACTCACACCGGGGAGCTGTTTTTT. Translated, it gives CASTAGQTHTGELFF.

Remarks on this clone: An end of the junction differs from the germline gene, which may be a read error. The V call is TRBV7-2, the J call TRBJ2-7; 9 nucleotides align to TRBD2. Germline V gene sequence: CDR1 SGHTA, CDR2 FQGNSA. The CDR3 length is 17 residues. In DNA, the CDR3 is TGTGCCAACAGCCAACGACTAGCGGCTTTTATCTCCTACGAGCAGTACTTC. It codes for CANSQRLAAFISYEQYF.